This entry features one T cell receptor (beta chain) sequence. The antigen this receptor binds is unknown. No much larger clone exists at a distance of one base, and base qualities are not known. These data belong to a study of T cell responses to AZD1222 COVID-19 vaccine (dated by TCRdb to 2020 to 2022). Background on the whole study: AZD1222 recipients given second doses at about 4 weeks or at about 12 weeks were pooled, since spike-specific TCR depth and breadth were not found to differ between the two schedules. TCR sequencing was performed for about 250 trial participants, of whom around 200 were given two doses of AZD1222 and around 25 were given two doses of MenACWY control vaccine. Trial participants were enrolled into age subgroups of 18-55, 56-69 and 70-plus years, which contained approximately 150, 30 and 60 TCR-sequenced participants, respectively. The study at large found these results: CD4 TCRs associated with the vaccine covered the entire spike protein, and the dominant responses were in regions 160-218 and 743-854. After two AZD1222 doses, both the breadth and the depth of spike-specific TCRs were significantly higher than at day 0 and than in MenACWY recipients. The 56-69-year group was small, and its depth increase did not reach significance, likely because of low power. Reportedly, close to half of the unique spike-specific TCRs recognized epitopes lying outside the regions that are mutated in the B.1.351 and B.1.1.7 variants. Only five to seven AZD1222 recipients were SARS-CoV-2 seropositive at baseline, limiting conclusions about previously exposed vaccinees. No day 14 peak-response samples were available, so repertoires were characterized only after the peak T cell response. Most participants were white British and females outnumbered males, and the authors suggested that clonal diversity may have been underestimated.

This specimen's time point label, interpreted: baseline before first vaccination. Vaccinee samples were obtained from the UK trials COV001 and COV002, which included a single-blind randomized controlled phase 2/3 trial of AZD1222 (ChAdOx1 nCoV-19) in healthy adults. Trial participant PBMC samples were collected at day 0 and day 28 after the second dose for TCRbeta chain sequencing. The CDR3 runs 15 amino acids, cysteine and phenylalanine included. Kept here is only the CDR3 DNA, which spans 45 bases and is read in frame from base 1. CDR1 SGDLS and CDR2 YYNGEE were looked up in the germline V gene. V and J are truncated by 3 bases and 3 bases respectively, leaving an intervening sequence of 14 bases. The CDR3 regions of human TCRbeta chains were analyzed by immunosequencing. As for the authors' bioinformatics: TCRs in the repertoires were compared against a reference library of SARS-CoV-2-specific TCRs that had been generated with the MIRA antigen-specificity platform. Breadth was defined as the fraction of unique TCRs that were SARS-CoV-2-associated, and depth was defined as the fraction of total T cells that were SARS-CoV-2-associated. Using the MIRA data, every spike-specific TCR was mapped to the spike region that the TCR reacted to and assigned to either a CD4 or a CD8 class. Log10-transformed breadth and depth values were compared by one-way ANOVA with Sidak's multiple comparisons tests. Imported from immuneACCESS, the table was reduced by TCRdb to in-frame sequences with V and J called. These copies leave out some clones; in studies compared against another copy, an unresolved V gene accounts for under half, and the cause of the remainder is not known. V and J calls and clone size are given by that table; D and trimming were obtained from the DNA. The table for this sample lists over 150,000 clones; approximately 90% of them were counted only once. The ten top clones hold approximately 3% of the sample.

The material sequenced was peripheral blood, taken on day 0 of AZD1222 vaccination. Recombination linked TRBV9 to TRBJ2-3; the D gene is possibly TRBD1 or TRBD2, each agreeing over 6 bases. This TCR came from an adult in good health. The CDR3 here reads CASSAQGGITDTQYF. The DNA sequence reads TGTGCCAGCAGCGCACAGGGAGGCATAACAGATACGCAGTATTTT.